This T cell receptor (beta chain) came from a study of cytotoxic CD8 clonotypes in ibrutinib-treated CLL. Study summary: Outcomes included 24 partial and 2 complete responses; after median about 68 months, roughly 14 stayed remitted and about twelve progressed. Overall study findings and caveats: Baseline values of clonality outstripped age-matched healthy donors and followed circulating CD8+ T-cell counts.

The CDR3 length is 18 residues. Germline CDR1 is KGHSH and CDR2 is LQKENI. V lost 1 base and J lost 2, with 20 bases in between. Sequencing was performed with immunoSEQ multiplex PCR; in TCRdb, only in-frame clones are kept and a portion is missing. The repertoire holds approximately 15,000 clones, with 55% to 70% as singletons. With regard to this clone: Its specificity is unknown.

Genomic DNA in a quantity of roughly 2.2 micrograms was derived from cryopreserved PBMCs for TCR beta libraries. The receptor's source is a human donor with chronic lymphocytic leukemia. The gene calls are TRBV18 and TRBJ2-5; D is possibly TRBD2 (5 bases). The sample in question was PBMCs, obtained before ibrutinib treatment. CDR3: CASSPRSGPAGSQETQYF. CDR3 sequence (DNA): TGTGCCAGCTCACCACGGAGCGGACCAGCAGGCAGTCAAGAGACCCAGTACTTC.